This T cell receptor beta chain was profiled in a study of early T cells in non-severe SARS-CoV-2 infection. About the study: Sequenced material consisted of bulk RNA (from unsorted whole blood), and chains were unpaired. Regarding the study as a whole: The matching step, a VDJdb search, favored anti-spike CD8 responses and missed private and CD4 specificities.

cDNA molecules, individually, were tagged with unique molecular identifiers. In TCRdb, the 5' RACE reads were re-called with MiXCR into one record per CDR3 protein. Of 30,000 to 40,000 distinct CDR3 sequences detected, 5% to 6% appear once; the ten largest clones hold around 7.6%. This clonotype was found many times. Its target is unknown. Specimen: whole blood. This clonotype was sampled from an adult who was a healthcare worker with PCR-confirmed SARS-CoV-2 infection or an uninfected control (not recorded which).

The CDR3 spells CASSLVDSDSPLHF. The CDR3 DNA is TGTGCCAGCAGCTTGGTAGACAGCGATTCACCCCTCCACTTT. This rearrangement joins TRBV5-4 to TRBJ1-6; D is possibly TRBD1 (5 bases). The CDR3 sequence is 14 residues long. From germline, CDR1 is SGHNT and CDR2 YYREEE (reference sequence). V was trimmed by 0 bases and J by 8 bases, leaving 9 bases between them. Full variable domain (missing parts from reference TRBV5-4 and TRBJ1-6): ETGVTQSPTHLIKTRGQQVTLRCSSQSGHNTVSWYQQALGQGPQFIFQYYREEENGRGNFPPRFSGLQFPNYSSELNVNALELDDSALYLCASSLVDSDSPLHFGNGTRLTVT.